This T cell receptor (beta chain) derives from a study of Ad26.COV2.S vaccination and SARS-CoV-2 variants. The germline CDR1 and CDR2 sequences are SGHDT and YYEEEE. CDR3 length equals 17 residues. V was clipped by 3 bases and J by 9 bases, with 25 bases between them. Assay: immunoSEQ multiplex PCR; the TCRdb copy retains only in-frame clones and omits some. The data contain approximately 500,000 clones, approximately 90% of them seen just once; the ten biggest clones take up 9.5% to 15%. Treatment of the sample: about 20 received Ad26.COV2.S at low or high dose, single or two shots; roughly 5 received placebo; per-sample allocation not given. It was on day 63 after the first vaccine or placebo injection that samples were taken.

Sequencing used peripheral blood, obtained in a trial of Ad26.COV2.S vaccine versus placebo. This TCR came from a person aged 18 to 59 who received the Ad26.COV2.S COVID-19 vaccine or a placebo. The chain recombines TRBV5-6 with TRBJ2-1; possible D gene TRBD1, 5 bases. CDR3 DNA sequence: TGTGCCAGCAGCTCCTGGGGCTCCGAGGCGAATGGCTTTGAGCAGTTCTTC. It codes for CASSSWGSEANGFEQFF.